This entry lists 2 T cell receptor beta chains sequenced from one sample in a study of control samples from healthy donors and cancer patients. Here immunoSEQ multiplex PCR was the method, and the copy in TCRdb shows in-frame clones only, minus some. The repertoire holds over 150,000 clones, with 94% as singletons. Sequences were obtained from blood. The source of these receptors is a woman aged 18 to 35 in good health.

The V call is TRBV13, the J call TRBJ2-2, with D perhaps matching TRBD1 (5 bases). The germline CDR1 and CDR2 sequences are PRHDT and FYEKMQ (reference sequence). The CDR3 runs 15 residues. The V and J ends lost 4 bases and 3 bases respectively, with 12 bases between them. The CDR3 DNA is TGTGCCAGCAGCTCCAGGGCAGTTCACACCGGGGAGCTGTTTTTT. Its protein product is CASSSRAVHTGELFF.

The genes are TRBV3-1 (or the pseudogene TRBV3-2) and TRBJ1-5; 9 bases line up with TRBD1. CDR1 LGHDT and CDR2 YNNKEL come from the germline V gene (reference sequence). The CDR3 extends over 15 amino acids. V lost 4 bases to trimming and J lost 3 bases; unmatched junction nucleotides: 4. CDR3 coding DNA: TGTGCCAGCAGCCCTACAGGGGGCATCAATCAGCCCCAGCATTTT. This gives the protein CASSPTGGINQPQHF.